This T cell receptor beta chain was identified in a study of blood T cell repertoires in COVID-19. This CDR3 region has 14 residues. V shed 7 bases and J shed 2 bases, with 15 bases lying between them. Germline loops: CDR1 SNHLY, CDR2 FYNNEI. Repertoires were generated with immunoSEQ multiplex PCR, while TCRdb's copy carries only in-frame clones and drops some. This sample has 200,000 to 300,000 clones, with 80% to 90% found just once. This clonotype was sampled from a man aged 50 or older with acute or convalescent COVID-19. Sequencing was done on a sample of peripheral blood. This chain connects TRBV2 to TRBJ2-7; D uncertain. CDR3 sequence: CASNHQSGPYEQYF. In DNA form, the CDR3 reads TGTGCCAGCAACCATCAATCCGGTCCCTACGAGCAGTACTTC.